This TCR beta chain was captured in a study of T cells in Graves' hyperthyroidism and ophthalmopathy. General study results and limits: The model's output predicted ophthalmopathy at a median of roughly 6.9 months prior to onset.

Using RNA transcripts as the source, TCR beta CDR3 regions were amplified. The primer set for the first-round RT-PCR of the TCR CDR3 was HTBI. TCRdb re-called the multiplex PCR reads with MiXCR, one entry per CDR3 protein. Among 380,000 or so distinct CDR3 sequences, roughly 14% were seen once, and the ten largest hold around 20%. Ten or more counts support this clonotype. Antigen unknown. The J segment lost 6 bases and the V segment lost 3 bases, leaving 11 bases of the junction unmatched. The CDR3 totals 16 residues. CDR1 is LGHDT, CDR2 YNNKEL, per germline (reference sequence). Blood was drawn at first hyperthyroidism diagnosis, before any ophthalmopathy symptoms.

The rearrangement joins TRBV3-1 to TRBJ2-1, with 7 nucleotides matching TRBD1. The sample consisted of blood. The source of this sequence is a man aged 30 to 39 with Graves' hyperthyroidism that later progressed to Graves' ophthalmopathy. CDR3 amino acids: CASSHPSGQITNEQFF. In nucleotides, the CDR3 is TGTGCCAGCAGCCATCCGTCGGGACAGATTACCAATGAGCAGTTCTTC.